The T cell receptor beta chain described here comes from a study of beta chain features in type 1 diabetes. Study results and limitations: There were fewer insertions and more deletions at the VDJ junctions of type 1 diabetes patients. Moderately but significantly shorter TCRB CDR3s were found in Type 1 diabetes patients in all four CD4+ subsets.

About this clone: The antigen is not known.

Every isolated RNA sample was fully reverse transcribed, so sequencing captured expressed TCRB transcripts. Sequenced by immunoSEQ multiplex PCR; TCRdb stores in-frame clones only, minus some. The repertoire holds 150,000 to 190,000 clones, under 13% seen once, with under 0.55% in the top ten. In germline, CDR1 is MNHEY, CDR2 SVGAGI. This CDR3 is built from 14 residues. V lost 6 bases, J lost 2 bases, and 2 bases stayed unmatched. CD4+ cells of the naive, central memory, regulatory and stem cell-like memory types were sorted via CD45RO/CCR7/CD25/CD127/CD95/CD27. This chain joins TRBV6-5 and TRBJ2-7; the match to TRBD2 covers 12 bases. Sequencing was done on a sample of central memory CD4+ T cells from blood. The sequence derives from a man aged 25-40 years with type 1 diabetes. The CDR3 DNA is TGTGCCAGCAGATGGACTAGCGGGACCTACGAGCAGTACTTC. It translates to CASRWTSGTYEQYF.